Presented here are 27 T cell receptor beta chains from one specimen sequenced in a study of CD8 T cells in Susac syndrome. Reverse transcription of about 0.5 to 1 ug RNA used random hexamers. Via MiXCR, TCRdb re-called the immunoSEQ multiplex PCR reads, giving one row per CDR3 protein. There are some 97,000 distinct CDR3 sequences in the sample; approximately 95% occur only once, and more than 0.3% lies in the top ten. The specimen sequenced was CD8+ T cells from PBMCs. These receptor sequences come from a human donor with Susac syndrome.

The sample holds a few counts of this clonotype. The chain recombines TRBV3-1 with TRBJ2-7; TRBD2 might be the D (5 bases). V was cut by 1 base and J by 3 bases, with 10 bases left in between. Germline V gene data show CDR1 as LGHDT and CDR2 as YNNKEL (reference sequence). The length of the CDR3 is 14 residues. The CDR3: CASSQGVGSYEQYF. CDR3 nucleotides: TGTGCCAGCAGCCAAGGGGTAGGGAGCTACGAGCAGTACTTC.

The chain links TRBV5-6 to TRBJ1-2; tentative D call: TRBD1 (5 bases). V was pared by 1 base and J by 2 bases, with 6 bases between. CDR1 and CDR2 (germline): SGHDT, YYEEEE. CDR3 length equals 13 residues. In nucleotides, the CDR3 is TGTGCCAGCAGCTTGCCAGGGAACTATGGCTACACCTTC. Translated, it gives CASSLPGNYGYTF.

The chain employs TRBV5-4 and TRBJ2-1; the match to TRBD2 covers 9 bases. The germline V gene has CDR1 SGHNT and CDR2 YYREEE (reference sequence). Trimming cost V 0 bases and J 5 bases; bases outside gene matches: 6. There are 16 residues in the CDR3. The CDR3 spells CASSLDASGKHNEQFF. CDR3 in DNA: TGTGCCAGCAGCTTGGACGCTAGCGGGAAACACAATGAGCAGTTCTTC.

This clonotype was seen a single time. The chain uses TRBV20-1 and TRBJ2-1; D may match TRBD1 or TRBD2 (5 bases each). CDR1 is DFQATT and CDR2 is SNEGSKA in the germline V gene (reference sequence). CDR3 length equals 11 residues. V was trimmed by 0 bases and J by 12 bases, leaving 9 bases between them. The CDR3 nucleotides are TGCAGTGCTAGAGACGGGACCCGGCAGTTCTTC. Its translation is CSARDGTRQFF.

The genes are TRBV27 and TRBJ2-2; no firm D call. The CDR3 spans 13 residues. The germline V and J ends were trimmed by 7 bases and 4 bases, with 10 bases remaining between them. Per the germline V gene, CDR1 is MNHEY and CDR2 is SMNVEV (reference sequence). The CDR3 protein is CASTPGVTGELFF. The CDR3 region has the DNA TGTGCCAGCACCCCGGGCGTCACCGGGGAGCTGTTTTTT.

CDR3 sequence (DNA): TGTGCCAGCAGCAAAGAAGCAGGGAAGGGGAACACCATATATTTT. Residues: CASSKEAGKGNTIYF. V and J are TRBV13 and TRBJ1-3; a possible D gene is TRBD1 (5 bases). CDR3 length: 15 amino acids. Germline lookup yields CDR1 PRHDT and CDR2 FYEKMQ (reference sequence). V was trimmed by 5 bases and J by 7 bases, leaving 18 bases between them.

The chain joins TRBV28 to TRBJ2-7, with 9 bases lining up with TRBD1. The CDR3 extends over 14 amino acids. The V segment lost 6 bases and the J segment 4 bases; nucleotides outside the gene matches: 7. The V gene's germline CDR1 is MDHEN and CDR2 SYDVKM. CDR3 sequence reads: CASSKTGGGYEQYF. As DNA, the CDR3 is TGTGCCAGCAGCAAAACAGGGGGCGGGTACGAGCAGTACTTC.

The CDR3 loop reads CSARAGQTNTEAFF. As DNA, the CDR3 is TGCAGTGCTAGGGCAGGGCAGACGAACACTGAAGCTTTCTTT. The gene calls are TRBV20-1 and TRBJ1-1; tentatively, D is TRBD1 (5 bases). This CDR3 has 14 amino acids. Germline V lookup: CDR1 DFQATT, CDR2 SNEGSKA (reference sequence). Between the trimmed V and J ends, which lost 3 bases and 1 base, there was a span of 12 bases.

V and J are TRBV29-1 and TRBJ1-4, with 9 positions matching TRBD1. The germline V gene has CDR1 SQVTM and CDR2 ANQGSEA. This CDR3 spans 11 amino acids. For the CDR3, the DNA is TGCAGGGAAACAGGGGGCCAAAAACTGTTTTTT. Its translation is CRETGGQKLFF. The whole variable domain, filled in from reference TRBV29-1 and TRBJ1-4, reads SAVISQKPSRDICQRGTSLTIQCQVDSQVTMMFWYRQQPGQSLTLIATANQGSEATYESGFVIDKFPISRPNLTFSTLTVSNMSPEDSSIYLCRETGGQKLFFGSGTQLSVL.

This clonotype was counted only a few times. The V call is TRBV5-6, the J call TRBJ2-5; 8 positions match TRBD1. There are 14 residues in the CDR3. After removal of 4 bases from V and 1 base from J, the junction contained 3 bases not matched to a gene. Germline-derived CDR1 and CDR2 are SGHDT and YYEEEE. CDR3 coding DNA: TGTGCCAGCAGCCCGACAGGGGTCCAAGAGACCCAGTACTTC. This translates into CASSPTGVQETQYF. Combining the CDR3 with reference TRBV5-6 and TRBJ2-5 gives the whole variable domain DAGVTQSPTHLIKTRGQQVTLRCSPKSGHDTVSWYQQALGQGPQFIFQYYEEEERQRGNFPDRFSGHQFPNYSSELNVNALLLGDSALYLCASSPTGVQETQYFGPGTRLLVL.

The chain carries TRBV5-4 and TRBJ2-7; D may be TRBD2 (5 bases). Germline V gene lookup returns CDR1 SGHNT and CDR2 YYREEE (reference sequence). Trimming removed 3 bases at V and 2 bases at J, with 9 bases between. This CDR3 is built from 13 residues. The CDR3 region has the DNA TGTGCCAGCAGCTCCGGGAATACCTACGAGCAGTACTTC. Its translation is CASSSGNTYEQYF.

The chain joins TRBV19 to TRBJ2-5, with D perhaps given as TRBD1 or TRBD2 (5 bases each). Trimming took off 10 bases at V and 4 bases at J, with 19 bases between the two ends. In germline, CDR1 is LNHDA, CDR2 SQIVND (reference sequence). The CDR3 is 14 amino acids. CDR3 nucleotides: TGTGCCACCCGACCTCCAGGGAGCCCAGAGACCCAGTACTTC. Encoded protein: CATRPPGSPETQYF.

J is TRBJ1-1 and V is TRBV12-3 or TRBV12-4; TRBD1 might be the D (6 bases). The CDR3 runs to 12 residues. The ends were cut back, 8 bases at V and 1 base at J, with 8 bases in the middle. CDR3 in amino acids: CASSQGNTEAFF. CDR3 coding DNA: TGTGCCAGCTCACAGGGGAACACTGAAGCTTTCTTT.

The chain carries TRBV12-3 or TRBV12-4 and TRBJ1-5; maybe TRBD1 (6 bases). Trimming removed 5 bases at V and 6 bases at J, with 17 bases between. The CDR3 totals 15 residues. CDR3: CASSLGGAGAQPQHF. CDR3 bases: TGTGCCAGCAGTCTGGGTGGGGCAGGGGCTCAGCCCCAGCATTTT.

The chain uses TRBV20-1 and TRBJ2-7; D remains ambiguous. Trimming took 1 base from V and 2 from J, leaving 6 bases between them. The CDR3 runs to 12 residues. Germline V CDR1 and CDR2: DFQATT, SNEGSKA (reference sequence). CDR3 protein: CSARGLPYEQYF. The CDR3 DNA follows: TGCAGTGCTAGAGGCCTGCCCTACGAGCAGTACTTC.

The chain combines TRBV2 with TRBJ2-7, with 10 bases identical to TRBD1. CDR3 size: 14 residues. Germline CDR1 reads SNHLY; CDR2 reads FYNNEI. V trimming: 3 bases; J trimming: 3 bases; junction bases outside the gene matches: 2. The CDR3 loop is CASSEGQGNYEQYF. The CDR3 nucleotides are TGTGCCAGCAGTGAGGGACAGGGGAACTACGAGCAGTACTTC.

This clonotype was seen a single time. V and J are TRBV29-1 and TRBJ2-7; TRBD1 matches at 8 bases. The junction had 3 bases not matched to a gene; V was cut back by 5 bases and J by 3 bases. This CDR3 contains 12 residues. The germline V gene has CDR1 SQVTM and CDR2 ANQGSEA. The CDR3 nucleotides are TGCAGCGTTCAGGGGGCGGACTACGAGCAGTACTTC. Translation: CSVQGADYEQYF.

The J gene is TRBJ1-1, the V gene TRBV20-1; D possibly corresponds to TRBD1 (6 bases). Trimming pared 6 bases from V and 3 bases from J, leaving 23 bases between. Germline assignment: CDR1 DFQATT and CDR2 SNEGSKA (reference sequence). The CDR3 runs 16 residues. The CDR3 region is CSAPLRGAGGDTEAFF. The CDR3 DNA sequence: TGCAGTGCACCACTTCGGGGGGCGGGTGGTGACACTGAAGCTTTCTTT.

The chain recombines TRBV20-1 with TRBJ1-3; D gene ambiguous. This CDR3 comprises 11 residues. Trimming took 6 bases from V and 0 from J, leaving 3 bases between them. The V gene's germline CDR1 is DFQATT and CDR2 SNEGSKA (reference sequence). This CDR3 reads CSAGSGNTIYF. The CDR3 DNA sequence: TGCAGTGCGGGCTCTGGAAACACCATATATTTT.

V is TRBV20-1 and J is TRBJ1-2; D might be TRBD1 (6 bases). This CDR3 contains 13 residues. V was shortened by 1 base and J by 8 bases, with 14 bases between the two germline ends. Germline lookup yields CDR1 DFQATT and CDR2 SNEGSKA (reference sequence). Here the CDR3 reads CSARVGGPRGYTF. The DNA of the CDR3 is TGCAGTGCTAGAGTCGGGGGCCCCCGCGGCTACACCTTC.

The V gene is TRBV20-1, the J gene TRBJ2-3; 8 nucleotides match TRBD2. From germline, CDR1 is DFQATT and CDR2 SNEGSKA (reference sequence). The CDR3 covers 16 residues. Trimming removed 0 bases from V and 5 bases from J; junction bases left unmatched: 10. The CDR3, as DNA: TGCAGTGCTAGAGATCAACAAGCGGGAGAAGTAGATACGCAGTATTTT. Its protein is CSARDQQAGEVDTQYF.

This rearrangement joins TRBV20-1 to TRBJ2-7, with TRBD2 matching 11 bases. The CDR3 is 15 amino acids. J gave up 11 bases and V 0 bases, and 12 bases lay outside the gene matches. CDR1 is DFQATT and CDR2 is SNEGSKA in the germline V gene (reference sequence). In nucleotides, the CDR3 is TGCAGTGCTAGAGACTCTGCTCTGGCTAGCGGGAGGAAGTACTTC. This codes for CSARDSALASGRKYF.

The chain uses TRBV4-1 and TRBJ2-7; 9 bases match TRBD2. The germline V gene encodes CDR1 MGHRA and CDR2 YSYEKL. CDR3 length: 17 amino acids. V lost 1 base to trimming and J lost 6 bases; unmatched junction nucleotides: 13. CDR3 protein: CASSQVMGWREGVEQYF. DNA for the CDR3: TGCGCCAGCAGCCAAGTTATGGGCTGGCGGGAGGGGGTCGAGCAGTACTTC.

The count of this clonotype is one. The chain carries TRBV5-6 and TRBJ2-1; 7 nucleotides match TRBD2. Trimming removed 4 bases from V and 4 bases from J; junction bases left unmatched: 5. The length of the CDR3 is 14 residues. The germline V gene has CDR1 SGHDT and CDR2 YYEEEE. CDR3 nucleotides: TGTGCCAGCAGCCCGTGGGGGGGATACAATGAGCAGTTCTTC. Its translation: CASSPWGGYNEQFF.

The gene calls are TRBV12-3 or TRBV12-4 and TRBJ2-7; D ambiguous. The V end was cut by 2 bases, the J end by 3 bases, with 11 bases between. This CDR3 comprises 14 residues. The CDR3 loop reads CASSLSHSYYEQYF. CDR3 coding DNA: TGTGCCAGCAGTTTATCCCACAGCTACTACGAGCAGTACTTC.

The CDR3 nucleotides read TGTGCCACCAGGGGCTGGGGGGACTACGAGCAGTACTTC. Protein sequence: CATRGWGDYEQYF. The chain has TRBV15 and TRBJ2-7; D is possibly TRBD2 (6 bases). The V and J ends lost 6 bases and 3 bases respectively, with 12 bases between them. Germline CDR1 is LNHNV and CDR2 is YYDKDF (reference sequence). CDR3 length equals 13 residues.

The rearrangement links TRBV6-5 to TRBJ1-1; D not resolved. Trimming removed 6 bases from V and 0 bases from J, with 14 bases in between. The CDR3 runs to 15 residues. The V gene's germline CDR1 is MNHEY and CDR2 SVGAGI. CDR3 region: CASSHGSTVNTEAFF. The CDR3 nucleotides read TGTGCCAGCAGCCATGGATCCACGGTGAACACTGAAGCTTTCTTT.